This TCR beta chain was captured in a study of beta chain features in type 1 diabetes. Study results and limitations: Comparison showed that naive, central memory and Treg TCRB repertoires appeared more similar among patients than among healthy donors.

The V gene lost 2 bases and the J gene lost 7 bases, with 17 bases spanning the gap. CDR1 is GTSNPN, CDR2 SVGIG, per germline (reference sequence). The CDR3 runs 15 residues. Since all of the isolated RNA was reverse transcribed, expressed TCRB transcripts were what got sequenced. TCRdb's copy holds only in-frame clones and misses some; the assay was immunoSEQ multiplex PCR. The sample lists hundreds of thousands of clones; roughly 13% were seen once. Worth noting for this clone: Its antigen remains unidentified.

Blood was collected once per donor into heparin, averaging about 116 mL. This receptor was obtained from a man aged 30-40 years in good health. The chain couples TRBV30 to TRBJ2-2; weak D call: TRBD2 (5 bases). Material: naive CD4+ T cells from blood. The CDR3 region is CAWSRRVKLGGELFF. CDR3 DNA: TGTGCCTGGAGTCGGCGGGTCAAATTGGGCGGGGAGCTGTTTTTT.